This TCR beta chain was sequenced for a study of STAT3 mutations in large granular lymphocyte leukemia. Looking at the study overall: Among longitudinally sequenced T-LGLL patients, roughly half had canonical activating STAT3 mutations detected. Broader study findings: No sample exists from the first appearance of each clone. In several patients, dominant TCR clone burden exceeded STAT3 mutant burden. In T-cell large granular lymphocyte leukemia, about half of patients showed multiple immunodominant subclonotypes.

TCRdb's table, derived via immunoSEQ multiplex PCR, lists solely in-frame clones and lacks some. In all, the sample yields under 2,500 clones. On this clone: No antigen is known for it. This is likely a read error, given that the CDR3 carries no conserved phenylalanine or tryptophan at its end. The limits of the CDR3 on the DNA are not certain, so only TCRdb's listed CDR3 is given.

The length of the CDR3 is 10 amino acids, counting both ends. CDR1 is LNHDA, CDR2 SQIVND, per germline (reference sequence). Material: PBMCs. The chain employs TRBV19 and TRBJ2-3; no DNA check was done on the table's D call, TRBD1. The TCR was taken from a human donor with T large granular lymphocyte leukemia. The donor label of this sample is uncertain. Some clones in this sample may be carry-over from other donors' samples. The CDR3 is CASNQGDTDT.